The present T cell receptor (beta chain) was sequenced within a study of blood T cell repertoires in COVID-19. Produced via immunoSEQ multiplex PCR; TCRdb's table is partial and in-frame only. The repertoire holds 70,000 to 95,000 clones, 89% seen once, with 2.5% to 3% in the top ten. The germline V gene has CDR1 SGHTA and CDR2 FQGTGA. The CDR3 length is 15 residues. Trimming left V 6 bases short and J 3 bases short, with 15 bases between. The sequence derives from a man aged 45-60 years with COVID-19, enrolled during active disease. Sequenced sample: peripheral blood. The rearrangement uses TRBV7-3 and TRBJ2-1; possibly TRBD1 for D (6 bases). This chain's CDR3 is CASSSGDTRYNEQFF. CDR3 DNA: TGTGCCAGCAGTTCAGGGGACACCCGCTACAATGAGCAGTTCTTC. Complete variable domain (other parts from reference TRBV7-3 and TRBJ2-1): GAGVSQTPSNKVTEKGKYVELRCDPISGHTALYWYRQSLGQGPEFLIYFQGTGAADDSGLPNDRFFAVRPEGSVSTLKIQRTERGDSAVYLCASSSGDTRYNEQFFGPGTRLTVL.